This entry lists 20 T cell receptor beta chains sequenced from one sample in a study of Ad26.COV2.S vaccination and SARS-CoV-2 variants (dated by TCRdb to 2020 to 2023). Libraries were constructed by the immunoSEQ multiplex PCR assay. Here the immuneACCESS table is served through TCRdb, limited to in-frame sequences with V and J called. Missing clones are a known gap in these copies; in checked studies unresolved V genes cover under half, and the rest lacks a known reason. This sample holds 290,000 or so clones; 87% were observed only once. The leading ten clones occupy under 4% of the sample. The treatment or condition label corresponds to: roughly 18 received Ad26.COV2.S at low or high dose, single or two shots; roughly 5 received placebo; per-sample allocation not given. For vaccine and placebo recipients, the sequenced repertoires came from samples collected on day 63 after the first injection.

Sequencing used peripheral blood, obtained in a trial of Ad26.COV2.S vaccine versus placebo. Receptors were obtained from a person aged 18-65 years who received the Ad26.COV2.S COVID-19 vaccine or a placebo.

J is TRBJ2-7 and V is TRBV5-6; the D call may be TRBD1 or TRBD2 (6 bases each). CDR3 length: 13 residues. Germline CDR1 reads SGHDT; CDR2 reads YYEEEE. V lost 0 bases and J 9 bases, leaving 13 bases between the germline ends. CDR3 sequence: CASSLGSGAGQYF. Written as DNA, the CDR3 is TGTGCCAGCAGCTTGGGATCGGGGGCCGGGCAGTACTTC. Complete variable domain (other parts from reference TRBV5-6 and TRBJ2-7): DAGVTQSPTHLIKTRGQQVTLRCSPKSGHDTVSWYQQALGQGPQFIFQYYEEEERQRGNFPDRFSGHQFPNYSSELNVNALLLGDSALYLCASSLGSGAGQYFGPGTRLTVT.

This clone showed up just once. The chain couples TRBV19 to TRBJ2-6; TRBD1 matches at 12 bases. Germline V gene lookup returns CDR1 LNHDA and CDR2 SQIVND (reference sequence). The CDR3 runs 16 residues. With V trimmed by 9 bases and J by 4 bases, 7 bases remained unmatched. CDR3 nucleotide sequence: TGTGCCAGCACGGGACAGGGGGCTGGAGGGGCCAACGTCCTGACTTTC. Translated: CASTGQGAGGANVLTF. Looking up the rest from reference TRBV19 and TRBJ2-6 gives the full variable domain: DGGITQSPKYLFRKEGQNVTLSCEQNLNHDAMYWYRQDPGQGLRLIYYSQIVNDFQKGDIAEGYSVSREKKESFPLTVTSAQKNPTAFYLCASTGQGAGGANVLTFGAGSRLTVL.

The rearrangement uses TRBV10-2 and TRBJ2-7; D remains ambiguous. The germline CDR1 and CDR2 sequences are WSHSY and SAAADI. The CDR3 contains 11 residues. V was pared by 9 bases and J by 3 bases, with 9 bases between. CDR3 region: CASGKVYEQYF. CDR3 coding DNA: TGCGCCAGTGGAAAGGTCTACGAGCAGTACTTC.

This clone was seen once. CDR3: CASSYQGLGTEAFF. The CDR3 bases are TGTGCCAGCAGTTACCAGGGACTTGGCACTGAAGCTTTCTTT. The rearrangement uses TRBV6-5 and TRBJ1-1, with TRBD1 as a possible D gene (5 bases). The length of the CDR3 is 14 residues. CDR1 is MNHEY and CDR2 is SVGAGI in the germline V gene. The ends were cut back, 2 bases at V and 4 bases at J, with 11 bases in the middle.

J is TRBJ1-4 and V is TRBV7-9, with unresolved D. Germline V gene data show CDR1 as SEHNR and CDR2 as FQNEAQ (reference sequence). Trimming cost V 4 bases and J 0 bases, with 6 bases left between them. This CDR3 has 14 residues. CDR3 residues: CASSSQSTNEKLFF. CDR3 bases: TGTGCCAGCAGCTCACAGTCAACTAATGAAAAACTGTTTTTT.

The gene calls are TRBV10-3 and TRBJ2-4; D may be TRBD1 or TRBD2 (5 bases each). Trimming shortened V by 6 bases and J by 7 bases, and 16 bases separated the two germline ends. The CDR3 has 14 residues. The germline V gene encodes CDR1 ENHRY and CDR2 SYGVKD. In DNA form, the CDR3 reads TGTGCCATCAGCCCGACAGCGGCATCGAACATTCAGTACTTC. Its protein is CAISPTAASNIQYF.

This sequence joins TRBV5-6 and TRBJ2-7, with D unclear. The germline V gene encodes CDR1 SGHDT and CDR2 YYEEEE. V lost 5 bases and J lost 4, with 16 bases in between. CDR3 length: 14 residues. The CDR3 is CASSSTHTRYEQYF. As DNA, the CDR3 is TGTGCCAGCAGTTCGACTCATACACGATACGAGCAGTACTTC.

The chain recombines TRBV6-5 with TRBJ2-3; possibly TRBD1 for D (5 bases). The CDR3 length is 14 residues. Germline lookup yields CDR1 MNHEY and CDR2 SVGAGI. V gave up 10 bases and J gave up 4 bases, with 18 bases separating them. DNA of the CDR3: TGTGCCACCCATATGGGGCAGGCGGCAGATACGCAGTATTTT. Protein sequence: CATHMGQAADTQYF.

This clone appeared a single time. The V call is TRBV7-2, the J call TRBJ1-1; D gene uncertain. In germline, CDR1 is SGHTA, CDR2 FQGNSA. The V end was cut by 2 bases, the J end by 6 bases, with 10 bases between. This CDR3 spans 13 amino acids. The CDR3 reads CASSLQEPAEAFF. In DNA form, the CDR3 reads TGTGCCAGCAGCTTACAGGAACCTGCTGAAGCTTTCTTT. Combining the CDR3 with reference TRBV7-2 and TRBJ1-1 gives the whole variable domain GAGVSQSPSNKVTEKGKDVELRCDPISGHTALYWYRQSLGQGLEFLIYFQGNSAPDKSGLPSDRFSAERTGGSVSTLTIQRTQQEDSAVYLCASSLQEPAEAFFGQGTRLTVV.

CDR3 sequence reads: CASSPGTGNYGYTF. DNA for the CDR3: TGTGCCAGCAGCCCCGGGACAGGAAACTATGGCTACACCTTC. The rearrangement links TRBV6-4 to TRBJ1-2; 8 bases are shared with TRBD1. J lost 2 bases, V lost 6 bases, and 5 bases had no gene match. CDR3 length: 14 amino acids. Germline values: CDR1 MRHNA, CDR2 SNTAGT.

There are a few counts of this clone. This chain connects TRBV3-1 (or the pseudogene TRBV3-2) to TRBJ1-1; TRBD1 matches at 10 bases. The V and J ends lost 1 base and 5 bases, in that order; junction bases with no gene match: 1. The CDR3 totals 14 residues. Germline CDR1 and CDR2: LGHDT and YNNKEL (reference sequence). CDR3 nucleotide sequence: TGTGCCAGCAGCCAAGGACAGGGGGCGACTGAAGCTTTCTTT. It is translated as CASSQGQGATEAFF.

The chain employs TRBV10-2 and TRBJ1-6; 9 nucleotides match TRBD1. The V gene's germline CDR1 is WSHSY and CDR2 SAAADI. The CDR3 spans 13 residues. The trim removed 7 bases at V and 9 bases at J, leaving 4 bases unmatched. Here the CDR3 DNA reads TGCGCCAGCAAGGACAGGGGCAGTTCACCCCTCCACTTT. Protein: CASKDRGSSPLHF.

V gene TRBV2 combines with J gene TRBJ2-7, with a tentative D call TRBD2 (5 bases). The CDR3 consists of 12 residues. Between the trimmed V and J ends, which lost 7 bases and 2 bases, there was a span of 9 bases. CDR1 is SNHLY and CDR2 is FYNNEI in the germline V gene. CDR3 protein: CASTPGTYEQYF. The CDR3 coding sequence is TGTGCCAGCACACCGGGAACCTACGAGCAGTACTTC. Drawing the rest from reference TRBV2 and TRBJ2-7, the complete variable domain is EPEVTQTPSHQVTQMGQEVILRCVPISNHLYFYWYRQILGQKVEFLVSFYNNEISEKSEIFDDQFSVERPDGSNFTLKIRSTKLEDSAMYFCASTPGTYEQYFGPGTRLTVT.

The chain combines TRBV10-1 with TRBJ2-5; the D is unclear. Trimming shortened V by 2 bases and J by 0 bases, and 7 bases separated the two germline ends. The CDR3 is 14 residues long. The V gene's germline CDR1 is WNHNN and CDR2 SYGVQD (reference sequence). CDR3 sequence reads: CASSESMYQETQYF. The CDR3 nucleotides are TGCGCCAGCAGTGAGAGTATGTACCAAGAGACCCAGTACTTC.

This clone was counted a single time. DNA for the CDR3: TGTGCCAGCAGCTCCGTGACTAGCGGGGTCTCCTACGAGCAGTACTTC. Protein: CASSSVTSGVSYEQYF. The rearrangement joins TRBV7-8 to TRBJ2-7; 11 bases fit TRBD2. V was pared by 4 bases and J by 0 bases, with 5 bases of the junction left unmatched. Germline V gene data show CDR1 as SGHVS and CDR2 as FQNEAQ. This CDR3 has 16 residues.

This chain connects TRBV2 to TRBJ2-7; D may be TRBD2 (5 bases). With 8 bases removed from V and 6 bases from J, the gap between germline ends came to 17 bases. CDR3 length: 13 residues. The germline CDR1 and CDR2 sequences are SNHLY and FYNNEI. The CDR3 is CASLVEGLAEQYF. CDR3 bases: TGTGCCAGCCTAGTCGAGGGTCTGGCCGAGCAGTACTTC.

CDR3 in amino acids: CASSLAEVWGSNYGYTF. CDR3 nucleotides: TGTGCCAGCAGCTTGGCCGAAGTATGGGGCTCTAACTATGGCTACACCTTC. This chain joins TRBV5-6 and TRBJ1-2; TRBD1 is a possible D gene (5 bases). CDR3 length: 17 residues. Germline CDR1 and CDR2: SGHDT and YYEEEE. Trimming removed 0 bases at V and 0 bases at J, with 15 bases between.

The chain employs TRBV4-3 and TRBJ1-4; D call uncertain. The CDR3 consists of 17 residues. V was trimmed by 1 base and J by 2 bases, leaving 14 bases between them. Germline V gene lookup returns CDR1 LGHNA and CDR2 YSLEER. The CDR3 sequence is CASSQALYSQTNEKLFF. CDR3 DNA sequence: TGCGCCAGCAGCCAAGCTCTCTACAGTCAGACTAATGAAAAACTGTTTTTT.

The chain joins TRBV20-1 to TRBJ1-2; D ambiguous. Looked up from germline, CDR1 is DFQATT and CDR2 is SNEGSKA (reference sequence). This CDR3 comprises 13 residues. Trimming took off 3 bases at V and 4 bases at J, with 12 bases between the two ends. DNA for the CDR3: TGCAGTGCTAGTGAGCTCCCAGCCTATGGCTACACCTTC. Amino acids: CSASELPAYGYTF.

The gene calls are TRBV10-2 and TRBJ2-3; TRBD2 aligns across 11 bases. The germline V gene encodes CDR1 WSHSY and CDR2 SAAADI. There are 16 residues in the CDR3. The V segment lost 3 bases and the J segment 4 bases; nucleotides outside the gene matches: 6. The CDR3 reads CASSEITSGGSDTQYF. The CDR3 DNA is TGCGCCAGCAGTGAAATAACTAGCGGGGGTTCAGATACGCAGTATTTT.